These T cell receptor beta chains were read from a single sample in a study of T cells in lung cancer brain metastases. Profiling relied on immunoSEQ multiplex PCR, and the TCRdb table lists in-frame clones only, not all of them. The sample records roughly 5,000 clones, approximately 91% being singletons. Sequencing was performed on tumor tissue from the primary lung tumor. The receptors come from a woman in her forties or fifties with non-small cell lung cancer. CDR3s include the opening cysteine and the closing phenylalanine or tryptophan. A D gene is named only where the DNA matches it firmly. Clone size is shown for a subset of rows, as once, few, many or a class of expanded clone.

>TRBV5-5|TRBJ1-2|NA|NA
TGTGCCAGCAGTTACGCCGTCGGGGTTAACTATGGCTACACCTTC
CASSYAVGVNYGYTF
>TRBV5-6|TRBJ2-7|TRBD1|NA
TGTGCCAGCAGCTACGGACAGGGCACCTACGAGCAGTACTTC
CASSYGQGTYEQYF
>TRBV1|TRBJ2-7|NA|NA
TGCACCAGCAGCCAAGGCAGCGCCTACGAGCAGTACTTC
CTSSQGSAYEQYF
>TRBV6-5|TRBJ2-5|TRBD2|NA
TGTGCCAGCAGTTACAGCGGGAGGGCCTGGGAGACCCAGTACTTC
CASSYSGRAWETQYF
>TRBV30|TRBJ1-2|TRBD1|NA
TGTGCCTGGAACAGGGGTTCTGGCTACACCTTC
CAWNRGSGYTF
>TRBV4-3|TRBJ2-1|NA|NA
TGCGCGAGCGGGCAGGGGAGCTCCTATAATGAGCAGTTCTTC
CASGQGSSYNEQFF
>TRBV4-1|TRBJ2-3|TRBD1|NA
TGCGCCAGCAGTTCGACAGGGCTCACAGATACGCAGTATTTT
CASSSTGLTDTQYF
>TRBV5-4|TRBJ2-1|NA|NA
TGTGCCAGCAGCTTGCAGGCGGGATTCTACAATGAGCAGTTCTTC
CASSLQAGFYNEQFF
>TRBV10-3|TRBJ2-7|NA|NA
TGTGCCATCAGTGAGTATTACAGTACCTACGAGCAGTACTTC
CAISEYYSTYEQYF
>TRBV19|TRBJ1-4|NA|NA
TGTGCCAGCGGGGTTTCCGAAAAACTGTTTTTT
CASGVSEKLFF
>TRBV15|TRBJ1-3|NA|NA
TGTGCCACCAGCAGAGGTCCGAGCTCTGGAAACACCATATATTTT
CATSRGPSSGNTIYF
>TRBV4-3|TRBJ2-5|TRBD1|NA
TGCGCCAGCAGCCAAGCATCCCCGGGACAGATCCAAGAAACCCAGTACTTC
CASSQASPGQIQETQYF
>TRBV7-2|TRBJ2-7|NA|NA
TGTGCCAGCAGCTTTACCGACTCAGGATCCTACGAGCAGTACTTC
CASSFTDSGSYEQYF
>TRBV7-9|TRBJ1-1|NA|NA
TGTGCCAGCGAGCTGACAGGCTTGGAAGCTTTCTTT
CASELTGLEAFF
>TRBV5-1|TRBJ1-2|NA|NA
TGCGCCAGCGGGGACGGCCTGGGTGGCTACACCTTC
CASGDGLGGYTF
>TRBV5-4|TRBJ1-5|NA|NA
TGTGCCAGCAGAGGACAGTACAATCAGCCCCAGCATTTT
CASRGQYNQPQHF
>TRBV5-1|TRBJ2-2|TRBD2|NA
TGCGCCAGCAGCTCTTTAACTAGCGGGACTGCCTTTGAGCTGTTTTTT
CASSSLTSGTAFELFF
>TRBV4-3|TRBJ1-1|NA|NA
TGCGCCAGCAGCCAAGAGCCGGGGAACACTGAAGCTTTCTTT
CASSQEPGNTEAFF
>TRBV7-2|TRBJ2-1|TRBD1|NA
TGTGCCAGCAGCTTAAGCAGGGGGCCCGGCAATGAGCAGTTCTTC
CASSLSRGPGNEQFF
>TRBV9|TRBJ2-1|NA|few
TGTGCCAGCAGCGCCACCGGATGGAACAATGAGCAGTTCTTC
CASSATGWNNEQFF
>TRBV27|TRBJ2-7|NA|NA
TGTGCCAGCAGTTTATCTGACAACGGAAGAAAGTACTTC
CASSLSDNGRKYF
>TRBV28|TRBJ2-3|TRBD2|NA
TGTGCCAGCAGGGACGGCGGGAGTACAGATACGCAGTATTTT
CASRDGGSTDTQYF
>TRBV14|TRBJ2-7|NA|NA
TGTGCCAGCCCCTCAGGTAGGTCTGCCTACGAGCAGTACTTC
CASPSGRSAYEQYF
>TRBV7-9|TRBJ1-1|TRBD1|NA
TGTGCCAGCAGCGAACAGGGGGGGACTGAAGCTTTCTTT
CASSEQGGTEAFF
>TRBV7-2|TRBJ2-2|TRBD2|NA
TGTGCCAGCAGCGACCGGACTAGCGCGGGCGGGGAGCTGTTTTTT
CASSDRTSAGGELFF
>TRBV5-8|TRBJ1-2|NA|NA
TGTGCCAGCAGCGGCCTCGACGGCTATGGCTACACCTTC
CASSGLDGYGYTF
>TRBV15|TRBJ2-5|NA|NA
TGTGCCACCAGCGGCTCAGAGACCCAGTACTTC
CATSGSETQYF
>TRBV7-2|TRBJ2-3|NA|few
TGTGCCAGCAGCTCCTACGGCGGTATCACAGATACGCAGTATTTT
CASSSYGGITDTQYF
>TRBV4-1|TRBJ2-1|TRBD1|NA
TGCGCCAGCGGGACAGGGGTTTACAATGAGCAGTTCTTC
CASGTGVYNEQFF
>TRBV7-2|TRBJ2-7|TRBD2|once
TGTGCCAGCAGCTTTGGGACTAGCGGCTACGAGCAGTACTTC
CASSFGTSGYEQYF
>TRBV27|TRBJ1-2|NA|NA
TGTGCCAGCAGTATTGGGCTCGGGACTAACTATGGCTACACCTTC
CASSIGLGTNYGYTF
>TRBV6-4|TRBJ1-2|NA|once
TGTGCCAGCAGTGAACAGGGCGGGTATCGCTACACCTTC
CASSEQGGYRYTF
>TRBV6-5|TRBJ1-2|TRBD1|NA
TGTGCCAGCAGTTACTTCCAGGGGGCGGAAGGCTACACCTTC
CASSYFQGAEGYTF
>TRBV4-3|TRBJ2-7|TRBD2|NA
TGCGCCAGCAGCGAGAGAACTAGCGGACCGTCCTCCTACGAGCAGTACTTC
CASSERTSGPSSYEQYF
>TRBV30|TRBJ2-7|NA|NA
TGTGCCTGGAGTGTACTGGACTACGAGCAGTACTTC
CAWSVLDYEQYF
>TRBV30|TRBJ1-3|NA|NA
TGTGCCTGGAGTGTTGAGCGCTCTGGAAACACCATATATTTT
CAWSVERSGNTIYF
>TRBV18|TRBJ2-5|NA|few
TGTGCCAGCTCACCAATGAGGGACCAAAAAAATTACCAAGAGACCCAGTACTTC
CASSPMRDQKNYQETQYF
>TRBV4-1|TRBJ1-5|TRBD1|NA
TGCGCCAGCAGCCAAGGGCCCGGTCCAGGGGGCTCGTCGAGCAATCAGCCCCAGCATTTT
CASSQGPGPGGSSSNQPQHF
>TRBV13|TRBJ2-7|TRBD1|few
TGTGCCAGCAGCTTAGCCCGGACAGGCCTCTCCTACGAGCAGTACTTC
CASSLARTGLSYEQYF
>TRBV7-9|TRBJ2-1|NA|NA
TGTGCCAGCAGCCGGACGCCAGAGCAGTTCTTC
CASSRTPEQFF
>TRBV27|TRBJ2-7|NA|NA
TGTGCCAGCAAGGACAGGGCGGGGGGAGGGCAGTACTTC
CASKDRAGGGQYF
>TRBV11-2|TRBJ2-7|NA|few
TGTGCCAGCAGCCCCGGGAGCTCCTACGAGCAGTACTTC
CASSPGSSYEQYF
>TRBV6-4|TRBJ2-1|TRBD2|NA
TGTGCCAGCAGTGGCACGGGGGGTCACAATGAGCAGTTCTTC
CASSGTGGHNEQFF
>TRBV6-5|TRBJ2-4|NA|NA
TGTGCCAGCAGTTCGCAGCTAGCCAAAAACATTCAGTACTTC
CASSSQLAKNIQYF
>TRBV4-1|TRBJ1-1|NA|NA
TGCGCCAGCAGCCAAACGGACGGGTCTGGGACTGAAGCTTTCTTT
CASSQTDGSGTEAFF
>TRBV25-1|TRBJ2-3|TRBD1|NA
TGTGCCAGCAGTGCGTCCCGGGACAGGGGCACAGATACGCAGTATTTT
CASSASRDRGTDTQYF
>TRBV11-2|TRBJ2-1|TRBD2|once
TGTGCCAGCACCGGGACTAGCGGGAGGTACAATGAGCAGTTCTTC
CASTGTSGRYNEQFF
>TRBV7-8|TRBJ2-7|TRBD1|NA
TGTGCCAGCGGCAGGGGGCAATACTACGAGCAGTACTTC
CASGRGQYYEQYF
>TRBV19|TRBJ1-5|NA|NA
TGTACCAGTAGGGTTCCGGGGGATCAGCCCCAGCATTTT
CTSRVPGDQPQHF
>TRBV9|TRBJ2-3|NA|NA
TGTGCCAGCAGCGTAGATTCAGATACGCAGTATTTT
CASSVDSDTQYF
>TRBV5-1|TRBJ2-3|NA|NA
TGCGCCAGCCAGCGACAAGAGGAAGATACGCAGTATTTT
CASQRQEEDTQYF
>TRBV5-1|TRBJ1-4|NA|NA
TGCGCCAGCAGCTTGGGAGGGTTTCGGGAAAAACTGTTTTTT
CASSLGGFREKLFF
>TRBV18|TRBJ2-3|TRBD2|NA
TGTGCCAGCTCACCACGGGGACTAGCGGGGGGCACAGATACGCAGTATTTT
CASSPRGLAGGTDTQYF
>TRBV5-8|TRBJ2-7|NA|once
TGTGCCAGCAGCCCCCGGAGCAGTCAAACCTACAAGCAGTACTTC
CASSPRSSQTYKQYF